This TCR beta chain was observed in a study of CD8+CD57+ T cells in acquired aplastic anemia. Study at large: DNA recovered from sorted CD4+ and CD8+ cells had a mean of about 3.5 ug. An average of about 9.8 million reads for CD4+ cells was obtained from healthy donors.

The germline CDR1 and CDR2 sequences are KGHDR and SFDVKD. Between the trimmed V and J ends, which lost 7 bases and 4 bases, there was a span of 7 bases. The CDR3 is made up of 12 amino acids. Profiling of TCR beta VDJ combinations and CDR3 sequences used genomic DNA as template. TCRdb re-derived calls from the reads in MiXCR, one entry per CDR3 protein. The sample shows about 110,000 distinct CDR3 sequences, 40% to 65% of them seen only once. With regard to this clonotype: Antigen unknown.

Points from the study as a whole: Levels of CD8+ Simpson's diversity were not significantly distinct in patients versus controls. Patients and controls were found to share around 30 CD8+ CDR3 sequences.

The material sequenced was sorted CD4+, CD8+, or CD8+CD57+ T cells (not recorded which) from PBMCs. This TCR was sampled from a human donor in good health, serving as a control. The V call is TRBV24-1, the J call TRBJ1-5; D not certain. In nucleotides, the CDR3 is TGTGCCACCAGCAGTTTTAATCAGCCCCAGCATTTT. It codes for CATSSFNQPQHF.